The 10 T cell receptor beta chains presented below share a single source sample, sequenced in a study of spatial heterogeneity in lung cancer. No antigen has been assigned to these receptors. Study results and caveats: Tumor mutation counts were tracked by expanded intratumoral alpha and beta TCR counts.

TCRdb passed the 5' RACE reads through MiXCR, listing each CDR3 protein once. The repertoire holds more than 2,000 distinct CDR3 sequences, around a third seen once, with around 23% in the top ten. Time point here: sample taken at primary tumor resection. The starting material was lung tumor tissue, obtained at surgery. The source of these receptors is a male donor with early-stage non-small cell lung cancer.

In its sample, this clonotype is medium-sized (0.01 to 0.1%). V is TRBV28 and J is TRBJ2-5; TRBD1 agrees at 11 bases. The V gene end was trimmed by 8 bases and the J gene end by 5 bases; junction bases not matched to a gene: 4. There are 13 residues in the CDR3. Germline CDR1 and CDR2: MDHEN and SYDVKM. The DNA for the CDR3 is TGTGCCAGCCGGACAGGGGGCACTGAGACCCAGTACTTC. Its translation is CASRTGGTETQYF.

By sample share, this clonotype is large. The V call is TRBV2, the J call TRBJ2-6; a weak D match, TRBD2 (6 bases). The CDR3 extends over 14 amino acids. Germline-derived CDR1 and CDR2 are SNHLY and FYNNEI. V lost 6 bases and J lost 3, with 9 bases in between. The CDR3 is CASRGGSGANVLTF. Here the CDR3 DNA reads TGTGCCAGCAGGGGGGGAAGTGGGGCCAACGTCCTGACTTTC.

This clonotype is categorized as medium-sized. V is TRBV28 and J is TRBJ2-3; TRBD2 matches at 7 bases. Germline V gene sequence: CDR1 MDHEN, CDR2 SYDVKM. The CDR3 loop spans 11 amino acids. V shed 8 bases, J shed 4 bases, and the junction held 0 bases outside the gene matches. This CDR3 reads CASGLADTQYF. CDR3 bases: TGTGCCAGCGGACTAGCAGATACGCAGTATTTT.

The rearrangement joins TRBV29-1 to TRBJ1-4; 7 nucleotides match TRBD1. The CDR3 has 14 residues. Germline V gene lookup returns CDR1 SQVTM and CDR2 ANQGSEA. With V trimmed by 6 bases and J by 5 bases, 9 bases remained unmatched. The CDR3 DNA is TGCAGCGTACAGGGGTTGTTGGGGAATGAAAAACTGTTTTTT. Translation: CSVQGLLGNEKLFF.

This clonotype was detected only a few times. The J gene is TRBJ2-6, the V gene TRBV27; 7 positions match TRBD2. The CDR3 is 15 amino acids. The V gene's germline CDR1 is MNHEY and CDR2 SMNVEV (reference sequence). J was trimmed by 1 base and V by 3 bases; bases with no gene match: 0. Here the CDR3 DNA reads TGTGCCAGCAGTTTGCGGGGGTCTGGGGCCAACGTCCTGACTTTC. Translation: CASSLRGSGANVLTF.

Sample share makes this clonotype medium-sized (0.01 to 0.1%). The rearrangement links TRBV2 to TRBJ2-3; D gene ambiguous. The V gene lost 4 bases and the J gene lost 5 bases, with 16 bases spanning the gap. Germline V lookup: CDR1 SNHLY, CDR2 FYNNEI. The CDR3 is made up of 15 amino acids. The CDR3 DNA is TGTGCCAGCAGTGGATTGCAGAATACGGGAGATACGCAGTATTTT. It codes for CASSGLQNTGDTQYF.

This clonotype is medium-sized in the sample. V is TRBV7-2 and J is TRBJ2-3; D unresolved. The V and J ends lost 4 bases and 6 bases respectively, with 8 bases between them. CDR3 size: 12 residues. Germline CDR1 is SGHTA and CDR2 is FQGNSA. Here the CDR3 DNA reads TGTGCCAGCAGCTACTACGGGGATACGCAGTATTTT. This translates into CASSYYGDTQYF.

The rearrangement links TRBV5-1 to TRBJ2-4, with a tentative D call TRBD1 (6 bases). CDR3 length: 14 residues. Germline loops: CDR1 SGHRS, CDR2 YFSETQ. V lost 1 base and J 5 bases, leaving 10 bases between the germline ends. In DNA form, the CDR3 reads TGCGCCAGCAGCTTGACAGGGATTGAAAACATTCAGTACTTC. Translating gives CASSLTGIENIQYF.

By proportion, this clonotype is medium-sized. This chain connects TRBV20-1 to TRBJ2-5; TRBD2 matches at 12 bases. V dropped 2 bases and J dropped 5; count of bases not matched to a gene: 6. The germline V gene has CDR1 DFQATT and CDR2 SNEGSKA (reference sequence). The CDR3 consists of 15 residues. DNA for the CDR3: TGCAGTGCTAGAAAACTAGCGGGGGGAACGGAGACCCAGTACTTC. Translation: CSARKLAGGTETQYF.

The CDR3 here is CSVRNTGELFF. CDR3 DNA: TGCAGCGTCCGAAACACCGGGGAGCTGTTTTTT. The V call is TRBV29-1, the J call TRBJ2-2; the D is unclear. The CDR3 loop spans 11 amino acids. Germline V gene lookup returns CDR1 SQVTM and CDR2 ANQGSEA. V lost 6 bases and J lost 2, with 4 bases in between.